The clone carrying this TCR beta chain has a handful of counts. This specimen belongs to a study of response to subunit inactivated influenza vaccine. One entry per CDR3 protein, called by TCRdb with MiXCR from the RT-PCR reads. The data hold about 530,000 distinct CDR3 sequences, with approximately 10% observed a single time. V dropped 5 bases and J dropped 3; count of bases not matched to a gene: 5. This CDR3 contains 15 residues. From germline, CDR1 is MNHEY and CDR2 SVGEGT. The chain combines TRBV6-2 or TRBV6-3 with TRBJ2-7; 12 bases map to TRBD2. The material was PBMCs from blood, obtained on the day of vaccination. The origin of this receptor is a man between 50 and 59 years old who received an inactivated influenza vaccine. The CDR3: CASSRPGLAGYEQYF. CDR3 DNA sequence: TGTGCCAGCAGTCGACCGGGACTAGCGGGCTACGAGCAGTACTTC.